The 22 T cell receptor beta chains reported below all come from one sample, sequenced in a study of blood T cell repertoires in COVID-19. Only in-frame clones appear in the TCRdb table, and some are missing; sequencing was by immunoSEQ multiplex PCR. This table has 55,000 to 70,000 clones, about 81% appearing once. The material sequenced was peripheral blood. The receptors stem from a man at least 80 years old with acute or convalescent COVID-19.

This chain connects TRBV5-4 to TRBJ1-2; 7 nucleotides line up with TRBD1. The V gene end was trimmed by 4 bases and the J gene end by 3 bases; junction bases not matched to a gene: 9. The CDR3 runs to 15 residues. Germline V gives CDR1 SGHNT, CDR2 YYREEE (reference sequence). In nucleotides, the CDR3 is TGTGCCAGCAGCACACCGGGACAGACCTACTATGGCTACACCTTC. It codes for CASSTPGQTYYGYTF.

The CDR3 coding sequence is TGTGCCAGCAGCCCCCGGACAGGGTTGGAGACCCAGTACTTC. Translating it yields CASSPRTGLETQYF. J is TRBJ2-5 and V is TRBV11-2, with TRBD1 matching over 8 bases. Unmatched junction bases numbered 7, after V lost 5 bases and J lost 5 bases. The CDR3 runs to 14 residues. Germline-derived CDR1 and CDR2 are SGHAT and FQNNGV.

The V call is TRBV9, the J call TRBJ2-3, with TRBD2 identical over 9 bases. Germline V lookup: CDR1 SGDLS, CDR2 YYNGEE. V dropped 3 bases and J dropped 6; count of bases not matched to a gene: 14. The CDR3 covers 17 residues. CDR3 DNA: TGTGCCAGCAGCGGTTCCCTCAGCGGGAGGATCTTCGATACGCAGTATTTT. The encoded protein is CASSGSLSGRIFDTQYF.

The chain has TRBV3-1 (or the pseudogene TRBV3-2) and TRBJ2-3, with TRBD2 as a possible D gene (6 bases). Germline V gene sequence: CDR1 LGHDT, CDR2 YNNKEL (reference sequence). Trimming shortened V by 1 base and J by 2 bases, and 7 bases separated the two germline ends. The CDR3 extends over 14 amino acids. The CDR3 region has the DNA TGTGCCAGCAGCCAAGTAGCGGTCACAGATACGCAGTATTTT. This sequence encodes CASSQVAVTDTQYF.

The CDR3 loop reads CASSRLALSTDTQYF. The CDR3 nucleotides are TGTGCCAGCAGCCGTCTAGCGCTGAGCACAGATACGCAGTATTTT. The rearrangement links TRBV7-3 to TRBJ2-3, with D perhaps TRBD2 (6 bases). Germline V gene data show CDR1 as SGHTA and CDR2 as FQGTGA. The CDR3 is 15 residues long. V lost 5 bases and J 0 bases, leaving 12 bases between the germline ends.

This chain connects TRBV5-6 to TRBJ1-2; D might be TRBD1 (5 bases). Germline assignment: CDR1 SGHDT and CDR2 YYEEEE. V lost 1 base, J lost 3 bases, and 10 bases lay in between. The CDR3 is 14 residues long. CDR3 coding DNA: TGTGCCAGCAGCTTGTGGAGGGGCGACTATGGCTACACCTTC. This gives the protein CASSLWRGDYGYTF.

V gene TRBV27 combines with J gene TRBJ1-2, with TRBD1 identical over 9 bases. The germline V gene has CDR1 MNHEY and CDR2 SMNVEV (reference sequence). The V and J ends lost 3 bases and 6 bases, in that order; junction bases with no gene match: 14. This CDR3 is 17 amino acids long. In DNA, the CDR3 is TGTGCCAGCAGTTTCGGAGTGAGGGACAGGGTGAAAAATGGCTACACCTTC. Its translation is CASSFGVRDRVKNGYTF.

The J gene is TRBJ1-1, the V gene TRBV28, with unresolved D. The V end was cut by 7 bases, the J end by 5 bases, with 8 bases between. The CDR3 runs 11 residues. Germline CDR1 and CDR2: MDHEN and SYDVKM. The chain's CDR3 is CASTTETEAFF. The CDR3 nucleotides are TGTGCCAGCACCACGGAGACTGAAGCTTTCTTT.

The V call is TRBV5-1, the J call TRBJ1-2, with D possibly matching TRBD1 (5 bases). V was pared by 4 bases and J by 12 bases, with 19 bases between. Per the germline V gene, CDR1 is SGHRS and CDR2 is YFSETQ. CDR3 length equals 13 residues. The CDR3 protein is CASSPLGQGWNTF. CDR3 coding DNA: TGCGCCAGCAGCCCTCTAGGTCAGGGTTGGAACACCTTC. The variable domain in full, completed from reference TRBV5-1 and TRBJ1-2, reads KAGVTQTPRYLIKTRGQQVTLSCSPISGHRSVSWYQQTPGQGLQFLFEYFSETQRNKGNFPGRFSGRQFSNSRSEMNVSTLELGDSALYLCASSPLGQGWNTFGSGTRLTVV.

The CDR3 DNA sequence: TGTGCCAGCAGCTTTTCGCCGGGACAGTTACTTTATGGCTACACCTTC. Its translation: CASSFSPGQLLYGYTF. The chain couples TRBV5-5 to TRBJ1-2; the match to TRBD1 covers 7 bases. The ends lost 2 bases at V and 5 bases at J; junction bases unmatched: 12. The germline V gene has CDR1 SGHKS and CDR2 YYEKEE (reference sequence). The CDR3 is 16 residues long.

V is TRBV6-2 or TRBV6-3 and J is TRBJ1-5; D call uncertain. This CDR3 spans 16 amino acids. Looked up from germline, CDR1 is MNHEY and CDR2 is SVGEGT. The V and J ends lost 6 bases and 0 bases respectively, with 15 bases between them. This CDR3 reads CASSFRTDYSNQPQHF. In DNA form, the CDR3 reads TGTGCCAGCAGCTTCAGGACGGACTATAGCAATCAGCCCCAGCATTTT.

The chain couples TRBV6-1 to TRBJ1-2; tentative D call: TRBD1 (5 bases). Trimming removed 3 bases from V and 5 bases from J, with 16 bases in between. This CDR3 comprises 15 residues. Germline CDR1 reads MNHNS; CDR2 reads SASEGT. The CDR3: CASSDPWGRAYGYTF. The CDR3 region has the DNA TGTGCCAGCAGTGACCCCTGGGGGAGGGCTTATGGCTACACCTTC.

The rearrangement links TRBV3-1 (or the pseudogene TRBV3-2) to TRBJ1-5; a weak D match, TRBD1 (5 bases). Germline values: CDR1 LGHDT, CDR2 YNNKEL (reference sequence). CDR3 size: 14 residues. Between the trimmed V and J ends, which lost 0 bases and 6 bases, there was a span of 9 bases. In nucleotides, the CDR3 is TGTGCCAGCAGCCAAGATCGCAGGGTTCAGCCCCAGCATTTT. This encodes CASSQDRRVQPQHF.

V and J are TRBV30 and TRBJ1-5, with 11 nucleotides matching TRBD1. The germline CDR1 and CDR2 sequences are GTSNPN and SVGIG (reference sequence). J was trimmed by 11 bases and V by 6 bases; bases with no gene match: 9. This CDR3 is 13 amino acids long. CDR3 residues: CACRDRGWGSQHF. The DNA of the CDR3 is TGTGCCTGTCGGGACAGGGGGTGGGGTTCCCAGCATTTT.

The chain carries TRBV5-4 and TRBJ2-1; 13 bases line up with TRBD2. Germline lookup yields CDR1 SGHNT and CDR2 YYREEE (reference sequence). V was pared by 4 bases and J by 10 bases, with 5 bases of the junction left unmatched. This CDR3 has 14 amino acids. The CDR3 is CASSLTSGGFEQFF. CDR3 nucleotides: TGTGCCAGCAGCCTGACTAGCGGGGGGTTCGAGCAGTTCTTC.

The chain couples TRBV5-1 to TRBJ2-7; D remains unclear. There are 13 residues in the CDR3. With 2 bases removed from V and 5 bases from J, the gap between germline ends came to 11 bases. Germline CDR1 and CDR2: SGHRS and YFSETQ. CDR3 sequence: CASSFETADEQYF. The CDR3 DNA follows: TGCGCCAGCAGCTTTGAGACGGCGGACGAGCAGTACTTC. Combining the CDR3 with reference TRBV5-1 and TRBJ2-7 gives the whole variable domain KAGVTQTPRYLIKTRGQQVTLSCSPISGHRSVSWYQQTPGQGLQFLFEYFSETQRNKGNFPGRFSGRQFSNSRSEMNVSTLELGDSALYLCASSFETADEQYFGPGTRLTVT.

The chain is built from TRBV4-3 and TRBJ2-7; 8 bases are a match to TRBD2. The germline V gene encodes CDR1 LGHNA and CDR2 YSLEER. V gave up 5 bases and J gave up 6 bases; unmatched junction bases: 18. This CDR3 region has 17 residues. The CDR3 nucleotides read TGCGCCAGCAGCTTTAGCTATGCGGGGGGAGGGGCCTTCGAGCAGTACTTC. Protein product: CASSFSYAGGGAFEQYF.

CDR3 amino acids: CASSLAEDGSYGQYF. The DNA of the CDR3 is TGTGCCAGCAGCTTGGCGGAGGACGGGAGTTATGGGCAGTACTTC. The chain uses TRBV5-8 and TRBJ2-7, with D maybe TRBD2 (6 bases). V lost 0 bases to trimming and J lost 9 bases, with 19 bases between them. The CDR3 extends over 15 amino acids. In germline, CDR1 is SGHTS, CDR2 YDEGEE.

This rearrangement joins TRBV18 to TRBJ2-5, with 9 bases that match TRBD2. J lost 2 bases, V lost 0 bases, and 1 base had no gene match. There are 15 residues in the CDR3. Germline values: CDR1 KGHSH, CDR2 LQKENI. The CDR3 spells CASSPPSGSQETQYF. In nucleotides, the CDR3 is TGTGCCAGCTCACCACCTAGCGGGAGTCAAGAGACCCAGTACTTC.

The genes are TRBV7-9 and TRBJ1-1, with D unclear. CDR3 length: 13 amino acids. The V end was cut by 1 base, the J end by 4 bases, with 7 bases between. CDR1 and CDR2 (germline): SEHNR, FQNEAQ (reference sequence). The CDR3 sequence: CASSLDYPTEAFF. CDR3 DNA sequence: TGTGCCAGCAGCTTAGACTATCCCACTGAAGCTTTCTTT.

This clone was found once. The J gene is TRBJ2-7, the V gene TRBV13, with 9 positions matching TRBD1. Germline V gene sequence: CDR1 PRHDT, CDR2 FYEKMQ (reference sequence). V lost 5 bases and J lost 7; bases outside the gene matches: 0. The CDR3 is made up of 11 amino acids. Here the CDR3 DNA reads TGTGCCAGCAGCGACAGGGGGGAGCAGTACTTC. It encodes CASSDRGEQYF.

J is TRBJ1-1 and V is TRBV4-3; D remains unclear. The V end was cut by 1 base, the J end by 0 bases, with 12 bases between. The CDR3 extends over 16 amino acids. Germline CDR1 reads LGHNA; CDR2 reads YSLEER. CDR3 DNA: TGCGCCAGCAGCCAAGGACACATTGGCGTGAACACTGAAGCTTTCTTT. This gives the protein CASSQGHIGVNTEAFF.